Reported below is one TCR beta chain. This entry is derived from a study of T cells in localized non-small cell lung cancer. The CDR3 totals 15 residues. Germline CDR1 and CDR2: SGHRS and YFSETQ. The V end was cut by 4 bases, the J end by 7 bases, with 21 bases between. Using immunoSEQ multiplex PCR, the repertoire was profiled, and TCRdb retains in-frame clones only, with some absent. The sample records a few thousand clones, approximately 18% being singletons. This sequence joins TRBV5-1 and TRBJ2-7, with D possibly matching TRBD1 (7 bases). The TCR comes from a woman aged 35-75 years with stage II lung adenocarcinoma. The specimen comprised lung tumor tissue, sampled before any cancer treatment. The CDR3 DNA reads TGCGCCAGCAGCGGGGGGACAGACTCGTATCGGGAGCAGTACTTC. Amino acids: CASSGGTDSYREQYF.